This T cell receptor beta chain appears in the sequencing data of a study of Ad26.COV2.S vaccination and SARS-CoV-2 variants (dated by TCRdb to about 2021). At the level of the whole study: Donors in the vaccine arm were drawn from COV1001, a phase I-IIa trial of Ad26.COV2.S in healthy adults that was multicentre, randomized, double-blind and placebo-controlled. Investigators did not know the trial group allocation while performing experiments and assessing outcomes. Ad26.COV2.S was administered intramuscularly at 5 x 10^10 or 1 x 10^11 viral particles, either as a single shot or as two shots given 56 days apart. The TCR-sequenced set comprised around 30 samples: around 20 Ad26.COV2.S vaccine recipients, 5 placebo recipients and 8 SARS-CoV-2 convalescent individuals. Trial participants were randomized into five groups of five: low-dose or high-dose Ad26.COV2.S given once or twice, or placebo on both occasions. TCRbeta repertoire sequencing was used to assess the specificity and breadth of SARS-CoV-2-reactive T cell receptors after Ad26.COV2.S vaccination.

The treatment or condition tag for this specimen amounts to: 19 received Ad26.COV2.S at low or high dose, single or two shots; 5 received placebo; per-sample allocation not given. For vaccine and placebo recipients, the sequenced repertoires came from samples collected on day 63 after the first injection. In Cohort 1b, about 25 adults aged 18-55 years were enrolled at a single site in Boston, USA, between 29 July and 7 August 2020. Ad26.COV2.S was a replication-incompetent adenovirus type 26 vector that expressed a prefusion-stabilized SARS-CoV-2 spike protein derived from the original Wuhan strain. The immunoSEQ Assay was used to sequence TCRbeta CDR3 regions. After extraction, genomic DNA underwent amplification by bias-controlled multiplex PCR, followed by high-throughput sequencing. Turning to the authors' computational methods: Collapsing and filtering of sequences were performed to quantify the absolute abundance of each unique TCRbeta CDR3 region. Usable DNA was measured by amplifying reference genes present in all nucleated cells, and TCRbeta template counts were normalized to that usable DNA to estimate T cell fraction. Repertoire TCRs were annotated as SARS-CoV-2-specific by exact matching of V gene, CDR3 amino acid sequence and J gene to a known reactive TCR set. The reference SARS-CoV-2 TCR set was derived from MIRA and filtered for enrichment in COVID-19-positive ImmuneCODE repertoires, a step that removed public or cross-reactive TCRs. Drawing on the MIRA antigens, annotated TCRs were analysed further at the level of specific ORF or position within ORF. Depth was the summed frequency of annotated unique rearrangements, while breadth was defined as annotated unique rearrangements over total unique productive rearrangements. Group comparisons of TCR breadth used two-sided Wilcoxon rank-sum tests. This is the immuneACCESS table as TCRdb keeps it, with only in-frame sequences that have V and J called. A part of the clones is gone; compared with another copy, unresolved V genes explain less than half, and the rest is unexplained. The V and J calls and the clone size are those of that table, but D and trimming were determined from the DNA. The sample table shows over 400,000 clones, and 90% are seen once. Of the sample, about 4.1% is held by the ten largest clones.

Overall study outcomes, separate from this receptor: Higher spike-specific TCR breadth was observed in Ad26.COV2.S recipients than in placebo recipients (P = 0.0014). The study lacked the statistical power to compare responses across vaccine doses or regimens. After vaccination, substantial breadth of spike-specific CD8+ and CD4+ T cell responses was reported. Non-spike TCR breadth was comparable between vaccine and placebo recipients, consistent with the vaccine containing only spike. The authors noted that the TCR breadth and depth analyses may have underestimated total T cell responses.

On this clone itself: The specificity of this receptor is unknown. No much larger clone exists at a distance of one base, and base qualities are not known.

V is pruned by 4 bases and J by 5 bases, leaving 6 bases of the junction without a gene match. Measured from the cysteine to the phenylalanine, the CDR3 is 16 residues long. The kept DNA is CDR3 alone, 48 bases in frame from the first base. For CDR1 and CDR2, the germline V gene lists SGHTA and FQGTGA. The chain uses TRBV7-3 and TRBJ2-3, with TRBD2 matching 13 junction bases. This material consisted of peripheral blood, taken in a trial of Ad26.COV2.S vaccine versus placebo. The TCR was taken from a person between 18 and 60 years old who received the Ad26.COV2.S COVID-19 vaccine or a placebo. This receptor carries the CDR3 CASSSGLAGFLDTQYF. The nucleotides are TGTGCCAGCAGCTCGGGACTAGCGGGATTTTTAGATACGCAGTATTTT.